A single TCR beta chain is shown here with its context. Its target is unknown. The V segment lost 8 bases and the J segment 6 bases; nucleotides outside the gene matches: 15. In germline, CDR1 is MDHEN, CDR2 SYDVKM. CDR3 size: 15 residues. The record originates from a study of beta chain features in type 1 diabetes. Study-level background: All samples combined gave 107,917,701 sorted cells for examination.

Sorted populations all exceeded 95% purity. The entirety of the isolated RNA underwent reverse transcription, so expressed TCRB transcripts were sequenced. The table came from immunoSEQ multiplex PCR; TCRdb's copy has only in-frame clones and leaves some out. The table lists 860,000 or so clones, around a sixth of them singletons. General study results and limits: The VDJ junctions of type 1 diabetes patients carried fewer insertions and more deletions. Because the template was cDNA, high-expressing cells might be over-represented.

This chain connects TRBV28 to TRBJ1-1; 7 bases fit TRBD1. The sequence was obtained from a woman under 30 in good health. Sequences were obtained from naive CD4+ T cells from blood. CDR3 DNA: TGTGCCAGCTCGACCCCAGACAGGGCGGCCGCTGAAGCTTTCTTT. This sequence encodes CASSTPDRAAAEAFF.